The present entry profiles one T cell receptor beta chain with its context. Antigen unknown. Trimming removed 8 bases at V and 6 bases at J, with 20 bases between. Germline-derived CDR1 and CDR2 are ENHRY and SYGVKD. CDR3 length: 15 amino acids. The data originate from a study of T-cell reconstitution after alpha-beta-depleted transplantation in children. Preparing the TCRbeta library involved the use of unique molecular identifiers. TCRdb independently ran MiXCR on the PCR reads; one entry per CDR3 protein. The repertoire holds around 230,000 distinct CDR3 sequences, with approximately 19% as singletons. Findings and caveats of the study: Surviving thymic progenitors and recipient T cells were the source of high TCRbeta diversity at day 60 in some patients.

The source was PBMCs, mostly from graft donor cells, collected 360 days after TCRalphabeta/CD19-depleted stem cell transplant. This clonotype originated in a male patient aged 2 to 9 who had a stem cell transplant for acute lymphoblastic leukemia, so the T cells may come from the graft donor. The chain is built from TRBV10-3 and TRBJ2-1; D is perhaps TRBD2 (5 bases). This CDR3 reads CAIGSLASSINEQFF. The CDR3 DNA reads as TGTGCCATCGGTTCTCTAGCCAGTTCGATCAATGAGCAGTTCTTC.